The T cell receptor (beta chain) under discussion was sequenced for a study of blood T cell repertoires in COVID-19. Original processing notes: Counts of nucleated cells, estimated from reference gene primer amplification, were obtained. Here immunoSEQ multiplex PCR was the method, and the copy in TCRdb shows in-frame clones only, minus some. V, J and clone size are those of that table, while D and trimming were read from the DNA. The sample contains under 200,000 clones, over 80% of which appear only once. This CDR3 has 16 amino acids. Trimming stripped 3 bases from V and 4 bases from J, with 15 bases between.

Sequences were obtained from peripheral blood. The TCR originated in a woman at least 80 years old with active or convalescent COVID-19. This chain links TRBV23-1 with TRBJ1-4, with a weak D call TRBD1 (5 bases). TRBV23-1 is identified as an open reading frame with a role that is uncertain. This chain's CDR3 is CASSHPRQNFNEKLFF. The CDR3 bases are TGCGCCAGCAGTCACCCCCGACAGAACTTTAATGAAAAACTGTTTTTT.